The 3 T cell receptor beta chains presented below share a single source sample, sequenced in a study of blood T cell repertoires in COVID-19. The repertoire was sequenced with immunoSEQ multiplex PCR; TCRdb's copy has only in-frame clones and lacks some. This table has about 190,000 clones, roughly 90% appearing once. The specimen sequenced was peripheral blood. The source of these receptors is a man aged 35-49 years with acute or convalescent COVID-19.

This chain links TRBV5-1 with TRBJ1-1, with D uncertain. This CDR3 comprises 14 residues. Trimming removed 2 bases at V and 2 bases at J, with 10 bases between. Germline loops: CDR1 SGHRS, CDR2 YFSETQ. CDR3 residues: CASSFSVGNTEAFF. The CDR3 nucleotides read TGCGCCAGCAGCTTTAGTGTCGGTAACACTGAAGCTTTCTTT.

V and J are TRBV6-5 and TRBJ1-1; D may be TRBD1 (6 bases). The CDR3 contains 15 residues. CDR1 and CDR2 from the germline V gene are MNHEY and SVGAGI. Trimming stripped 5 bases from V and 4 bases from J, with 17 bases between. Here the CDR3 DNA reads TGTGCCAGCAGTCCCCAGGGGAGGGGGTCCACTGAAGCTTTCTTT. This translates into CASSPQGRGSTEAFF.

V usage is TRBV4-1 and J usage is TRBJ2-7; 11 bases map to TRBD2. From germline, CDR1 is MGHRA and CDR2 YSYEKL. CDR3 length: 15 residues. V dropped 0 bases and J dropped 4; count of bases not matched to a gene: 2. CDR3 region: CASSQDTSGGYEQYF. As DNA, the CDR3 is TGCGCCAGCAGCCAAGATACTAGCGGGGGTTACGAGCAGTACTTC.